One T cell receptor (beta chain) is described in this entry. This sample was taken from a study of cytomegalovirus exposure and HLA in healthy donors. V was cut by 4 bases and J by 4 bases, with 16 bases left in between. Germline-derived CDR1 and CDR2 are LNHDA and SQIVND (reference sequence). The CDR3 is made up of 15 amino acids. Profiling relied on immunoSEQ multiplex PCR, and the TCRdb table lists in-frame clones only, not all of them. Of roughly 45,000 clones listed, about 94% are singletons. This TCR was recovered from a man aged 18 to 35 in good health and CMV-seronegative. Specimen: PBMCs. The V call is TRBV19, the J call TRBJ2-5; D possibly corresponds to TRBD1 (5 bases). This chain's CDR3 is CASSTSSGIVETQYF. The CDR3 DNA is TGTGCCAGTAGTACCTCCTCAGGGATCGTAGAGACCCAGTACTTC.